The T cell receptor (beta chain) under discussion was sequenced for a study of T cell responses to AZD1222 COVID-19 vaccine. General study findings and limits: Donors were largely white British and mainly female; clonal diversity was possibly underestimated.

In regard to this clone: The antigen is undetermined.

Data came from immunoSEQ multiplex PCR; TCRdb stores just in-frame clones and leaves some out. The sample has 80,000 to 90,000 clones, 91% seen once; the top ten hold roughly 5.6%. Germline CDR1 WSHSY, CDR2 SAAADI. The CDR3 contains 14 residues. After removal of 4 bases from V and 6 bases from J, the junction contained 5 bases not matched to a gene. The sequenced sample was peripheral blood, obtained on day 0 of MenACWY control vaccination. The sequence derives from an adult in good health. The genes are TRBV10-2 and TRBJ2-3; TRBD2 aligns across 9 bases. The CDR3 is CASSVAGGGDTQYF. As DNA, the CDR3 is TGCGCCAGCAGTGTTGCGGGAGGGGGTGATACGCAGTATTTT.